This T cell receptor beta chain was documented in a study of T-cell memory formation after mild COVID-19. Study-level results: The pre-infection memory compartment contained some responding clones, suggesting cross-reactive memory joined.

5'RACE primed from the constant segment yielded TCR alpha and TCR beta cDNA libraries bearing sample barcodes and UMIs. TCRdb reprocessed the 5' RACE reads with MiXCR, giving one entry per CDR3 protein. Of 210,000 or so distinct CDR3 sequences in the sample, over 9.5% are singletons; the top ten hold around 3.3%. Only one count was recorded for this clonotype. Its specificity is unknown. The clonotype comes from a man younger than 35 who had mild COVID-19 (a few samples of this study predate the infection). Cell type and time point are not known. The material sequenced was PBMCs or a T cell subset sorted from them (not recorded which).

This CDR3 reads CASSQVVGLSGNTIYF. CDR3 sequence (DNA): TGCGCCAGCAGCCAAGTCGTCGGCCTCTCTGGAAACACCATATATTTT. The chain couples TRBV4-1 to TRBJ1-3; D is uncertain. The V end lost 1 base, the J end lost 0 bases, and 10 bases lay between the germline ends. This CDR3 is built from 16 residues. Germline V CDR1 and CDR2: MGHRA, YSYEKL.